This T cell receptor (beta chain) was sequenced during a study of T cells in Graves' hyperthyroidism and ophthalmopathy. Study results and limitations: Before onset, by a median of approximately 6.8 months, the model predicted ophthalmopathy. Blood also carried most thyroid clonotypes expanded above 0.001. The authors' 13 V-J model separated ophthalmopathy from stable hyperthyroidism.

V was pared by 5 bases and J by 8 bases, with 18 bases between. This CDR3 has 15 residues. Germline V lookup: CDR1 SNHLY, CDR2 FYNNEI. Graves' hyperthyroidism was deemed stable given no ophthalmopathy progression within 18 months. Amplification of TCR beta CDR3 regions was performed using RNA transcripts as template. First-round RT-PCR with HTBI primers amplified the TCR CDR3 region. TCRdb fed the multiplex PCR reads into MiXCR, producing one record per CDR3 protein. The top ten hold 8.2% of the sample, which has 560,000 or so distinct CDR3 sequences, about 43% seen once. On this clonotype: Its antigen is unidentified.

The chain joins TRBV2 to TRBJ2-2; a weak D match, TRBD2 (8 bases). Sequenced material: peripheral blood or thyroid tissue (not recorded which). This TCR was recovered from a woman aged 18-29 years with Graves' hyperthyroidism. In DNA form, the CDR3 reads TGTGCCAGCAGTCCGGGGACAGCGGGAGTAGGGGAGCTGTTTTTT. It encodes CASSPGTAGVGELFF.